This TCR beta chain was sequenced during a study of OX40 agonist ivuxolimab in advanced cancers. CDR1 SNHLY and CDR2 FYNNEI come from the germline V gene. Deletions cut 4 bases from V and 4 bases from J, with 16 bases between. This CDR3 region has 16 residues. Sequencing used immunoSEQ multiplex PCR; TCRdb keeps in-frame clones, though not all of them. Of about 140,000 clones listed, about nine tenths were seen once; the top ten hold approximately 1.1%. Sequenced material: CD4+ or CD8+ T cells sorted from blood, taken in a trial of the OX40 agonist ivuxolimab. The chain has TRBV2 and TRBJ2-2; D gene unclear. The TCR originated in an adult with an advanced solid tumor such as melanoma, head and neck, liver or kidney cancer. The chain's CDR3 is CASSGDARQGTGELFF. CDR3 sequence (DNA): TGTGCCAGCAGTGGCGACGCTCGGCAAGGCACCGGGGAGCTGTTTTTT.